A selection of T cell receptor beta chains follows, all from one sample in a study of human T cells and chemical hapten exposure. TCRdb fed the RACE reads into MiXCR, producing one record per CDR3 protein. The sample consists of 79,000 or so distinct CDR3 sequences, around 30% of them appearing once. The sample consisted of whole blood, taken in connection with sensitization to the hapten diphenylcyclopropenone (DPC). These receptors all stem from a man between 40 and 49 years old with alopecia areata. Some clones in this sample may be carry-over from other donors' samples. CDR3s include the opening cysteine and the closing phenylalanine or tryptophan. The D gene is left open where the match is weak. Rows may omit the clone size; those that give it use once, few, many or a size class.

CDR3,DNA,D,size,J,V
CASSLGRVTDTQYF,TGTGCCAGCAGCTTAGGCAGGGTAACAGATACGCAGTATTTT,.,few,TRBJ2-3,TRBV7-2
CASSRDRGPTDGYTF,TGTGCCAGCAGTCGGGACAGGGGTCCCACCGATGGCTACACCTTC,TRBD1,.,TRBJ1-2,TRBV6-1
CASSPGLLSAKNIQYF,TGTGCCAGCAGCCCTGGACTTCTAAGCGCCAAAAACATTCAGTACTTC,.,.,TRBJ2-4,TRBV6-2/TRBV6-3
CASSPLTGDTEAFF,TGTGCCAGCAGCCCGCTAACAGGGGACACTGAAGCTTTCTTT,TRBD1,.,TRBJ1-1,TRBV9
CASSPRLAGNNEQFF,TGTGCCAGCAGTCCTAGACTAGCGGGGAACAATGAGCAGTTCTTC,TRBD2,few,TRBJ2-1,TRBV12-3/TRBV12-4
CASGPGPRSSPLHF,TGTGCCAGCGGCCCGGGCCCTCGGAGTTCACCCCTCCACTTT,.,.,TRBJ1-6,TRBV11-1
CASSLLAELTDTQYF,TGTGCCAGCAGCTTACTAGCGGAACTTACAGATACGCAGTATTTT,TRBD2,.,TRBJ2-3,TRBV7-9
CASSSGRTSGSTDTQYF,TGTGCCAGCAGTTCGGGGAGGACTAGCGGGAGCACAGATACGCAGTATTTT,TRBD2,.,TRBJ2-3,TRBV28
CASSQGTGPLNEQFF,TGTGCCAGCAGCCAAGGGACAGGACCTTTGAATGAGCAGTTCTTC,TRBD1,few,TRBJ2-1,TRBV3-1
CSAPKGLAGGTDTQYF,TGCAGTGCTCCCAAGGGACTAGCGGGAGGGACAGATACGCAGTATTTT,TRBD2,.,TRBJ2-3,TRBV20-1
CASSQGTSGPYEQYF,TGCGCCAGCAGCCAAGGGACTAGCGGGCCCTACGAGCAGTACTTC,TRBD2,.,TRBJ2-7,TRBV4-1
CASSLEPSLPGGYTF,TGTGCCAGCAGCTTAGAGCCGTCCCTCCCCGGTGGCTACACCTTC,.,once,TRBJ1-2,TRBV11-2
CATSSGLHNEKLFF,TGTGCCACCAGCTCGGGACTGCATAATGAAAAACTGTTTTTT,.,.,TRBJ1-4,TRBV11-1
CASSSGRLETQYF,TGTGCCAGCAGTTCCGGTCGCCTAGAGACCCAGTACTTC,.,.,TRBJ2-5,TRBV28
CASSLEELLNTEAFF,TGCGCCAGCAGCTTGGAGGAGTTACTGAACACTGAAGCTTTCTTT,.,.,TRBJ1-1,TRBV5-1
CASSDFGGEYNEQFF,TGTGCCAGCAGTGATTTTGGGGGTGAATACAATGAGCAGTTCTTC,.,few,TRBJ2-1,TRBV6-6
CASSVGTGNGYTF,TGTGCCAGCAGTGTCGGGACAGGCAATGGCTACACCTTC,TRBD1,few,TRBJ1-2,TRBV6-6
CASRSGGSGKDVEQFF,TGTGCCAGCAGGTCCGGAGGGAGCGGGAAGGACGTTGAGCAGTTCTTC,TRBD2,few,TRBJ2-1,TRBV7-9
CSAGTGDSYNEQFF,TGCAGTGCCGGGACAGGGGACTCCTACAATGAGCAGTTCTTC,TRBD1,few,TRBJ2-1,TRBV20-1
CASSLTQGKRETQYF,TGTGCCAGCAGTTTGACGCAGGGGAAGCGAGAGACCCAGTACTTC,.,once,TRBJ2-5,TRBV27
CASSLTESYEQYF,TGTGCCAGCAGCTTAACAGAGTCCTACGAGCAGTACTTC,.,few,TRBJ2-7,TRBV5-5
CASSEVVSARDYEQYF,TGTGCCAGCAGTGAAGTGGTGTCAGCTCGAGACTACGAGCAGTACTTC,.,once,TRBJ2-7,TRBV6-1
CASSLLTGNTEAFF,TGTGCCAGCAGTCTTTTGACAGGGAACACTGAAGCTTTCTTT,.,.,TRBJ1-1,TRBV12-3/TRBV12-4
CATSDRGRANEQFF,TGTGCCACCTCGGACAGGGGGCGCGCCAATGAGCAGTTCTTC,TRBD1,.,TRBJ2-1,TRBV2
CATSRDVGGVETQYF,TGTGCCACCAGCAGAGATGTGGGGGGTGTAGAGACCCAGTACTTC,.,.,TRBJ2-5,TRBV15
CASSQEDSPYNEQFF,TGCGCCAGCAGCCAAGAGGACTCTCCCTACAATGAGCAGTTCTTC,.,.,TRBJ2-1,TRBV4-1
CASSYTSGSTDTQYF,TGTGCCAGCAGTTATACTAGCGGGAGCACAGATACGCAGTATTTT,TRBD2,few,TRBJ2-3,TRBV7-2
CSVGDRGLTEAFF,TGCAGCGTCGGGGACAGGGGGCTTACTGAAGCTTTCTTT,TRBD1,few,TRBJ1-1,TRBV29-1
CAWSGGAVYNEQFF,TGTGCCTGGAGTGGGGGGGCAGTTTACAATGAGCAGTTCTTC,.,few,TRBJ2-1,TRBV30
CASSYSTGTNPLYTQYF,TGTGCCAGCAGTTACTCGACCGGGACCAATCCGCTCTATACGCAGTATTTT,.,.,TRBJ2-3,TRBV6-2/TRBV6-3
CASGNGPVNTQYF,TGTGCCAGCGGAAATGGCCCCGTGAATACGCAGTATTTT,.,.,TRBJ2-3,TRBV27
CASSLGHRDSYGYTF,TGTGCCAGCAGTTTGGGGCACCGGGACAGCTATGGCTACACCTTC,TRBD1,.,TRBJ1-2,TRBV6-5
CASSSPGLVYEQYF,TGTGCCAGCAGTTCGCCGGGACTAGTCTACGAGCAGTACTTC,TRBD2,.,TRBJ2-7,TRBV28
CASSDGAKNIQYF,TGTGCCAGCTCAGATGGGGCCAAAAACATTCAGTACTTC,.,few,TRBJ2-4,TRBV18
CASSEGSGSGDTQYF,TGTGCCAGCAGTGAAGGTAGCGGGAGTGGAGATACGCAGTATTTT,TRBD2,.,TRBJ2-3,TRBV6-1
CASRSGLADYWADTQYF,TGTGCCAGCAGATCCGGACTAGCGGATTATTGGGCAGATACGCAGTATTTT,TRBD2,.,TRBJ2-3,TRBV7-2
CASSFNDKNIQYF,TGTGCCAGCAGTTTCAATGACAAAAACATTCAGTACTTC,.,.,TRBJ2-4,TRBV27
CATSDPGSGVPNQPQHF,TGTGCCACCAGTGATCCAGGAAGCGGGGTCCCGAATCAGCCCCAGCATTTT,.,few,TRBJ1-5,TRBV24-1
CASSLEDPRDTQYF,TGTGCCAGCAGCTTAGAGGATCCTCGAGATACGCAGTATTTT,.,.,TRBJ2-3,TRBV11-2
CATSDLGDYGNEQFF,TGTGCCACCAGTGATCTGGGGGACTACGGGAATGAGCAGTTCTTC,TRBD2,.,TRBJ2-1,TRBV24-1
CASSLVIAAGQNEKLFF,TGTGCCAGCAGCTTAGTTATCGCGGCCGGACAGAATGAAAAACTGTTTTTT,.,once,TRBJ1-4,TRBV7-9
CASSFGYGTEYTGELFF,TGTGCCAGCAGTTTCGGGTATGGGACAGAATACACCGGGGAGCTGTTTTTT,TRBD1,.,TRBJ2-2,TRBV28
CASSAGTGQGVEQYF,TGTGCCAGCAGCGCGGGGACGGGACAGGGCGTCGAGCAGTACTTC,TRBD1,.,TRBJ2-7,TRBV7-6
CASTLRAGLSGANVLTF,TGTGCCAGCACCTTACGGGCAGGACTCTCTGGGGCCAACGTCCTGACTTTC,.,.,TRBJ2-6,TRBV6-5
CASSPPGAGIDTQYF,TGTGCCAGCTCACCACCGGGAGCGGGTATCGATACGCAGTATTTT,.,.,TRBJ2-3,TRBV18
CATSEGQGTPGANVLTF,TGTGCCACCAGTGAGGGACAGGGCACCCCTGGGGCCAACGTCCTGACTTTC,TRBD1,many,TRBJ2-6,TRBV24-1
CATSDPGQGEQFF,TGTGCCACCAGTGATCCGGGGCAGGGGGAGCAGTTCTTC,.,.,TRBJ2-1,TRBV24-1
CASSPGGNSPLHF,TGTGCCAGCAGTCCAGGAGGGAATTCACCCCTCCACTTT,.,.,TRBJ1-6,TRBV6-5
CASSSKLDRGRETQYF,TGTGCCAGCAGCTCTAAACTGGACAGGGGGCGAGAGACCCAGTACTTC,TRBD1,.,TRBJ2-5,TRBV7-6
CSAKTYASSGANVLTF,TGCAGTGCAAAGACGTACGCCAGCTCTGGGGCCAACGTCCTGACTTTC,.,few,TRBJ2-6,TRBV20-1
CASSYLETSGANVLTF,TGTGCCAGCAGTTATCTCGAAACCTCTGGGGCCAACGTCCTGACTTTC,.,.,TRBJ2-6,TRBV6-5
CASSFTGGGPRETQYF,TGTGCCAGCTCATTTACAGGGGGAGGACCAAGAGAGACCCAGTACTTC,TRBD1,few,TRBJ2-5,TRBV18
CASSLPPTGVDTEAFF,TGTGCCAGCAGCTTACCCCCGACAGGGGTTGACACTGAAGCTTTCTTT,TRBD1,.,TRBJ1-1,TRBV7-9
CAISGKGRSSYEQYF,TGTGCCATCAGTGGGAAAGGGAGGTCCTCCTACGAGCAGTACTTC,.,.,TRBJ2-7,TRBV10-3
CSARFRAGNTEAFF,TGCAGTGCTAGATTCCGGGCCGGGAACACTGAAGCTTTCTTT,.,.,TRBJ1-1,TRBV20-1
CSARGSLRGNTEAFF,TGCAGTGCTAGAGGCTCCTTGAGGGGGAACACTGAAGCTTTCTTT,.,.,TRBJ1-1,TRBV20-1
CASSPLRKARSRSSYNSPLHF,TGTGCCAGCAGCCCCCTCAGGAAGGCCCGATCGAGGAGCTCCTATAATTCACCCCTCCACTTT,.,.,TRBJ1-6,TRBV27
CASSPLDRDTGELFF,TGTGCCAGCAGCCCTCTGGACAGGGACACCGGGGAGCTGTTTTTT,TRBD1,few,TRBJ2-2,TRBV7-9
CASSFTQYEQYF,TGTGCCAGCAGTTTTACCCAGTACGAGCAGTACTTC,.,.,TRBJ2-7,TRBV12-3/TRBV12-4